This TCR beta chain was identified in a study of CD8+CD57+ T cells in acquired aplastic anemia. Overall study context: 3 to 3.5 ug was the average amount of DNA from sorted CD4+ and CD8+ cells. Overall study findings and caveats: Simpson's diversity of CD8+ cells was not significantly different in patients compared with controls.

TCR beta VDJ combinations and CDR3 sequences were profiled from genomic DNA. TCRdb reprocessed the reads via MiXCR and lists one record per CDR3 protein. The sample holds around 180,000 distinct CDR3 sequences, 48% seen once. This clonotype was observed many times. As yet, its antigen is unknown. CD8+CD57+ cell expansion had been shown by flow cytometry in patients chosen for sequencing. Every patient presented with severe acquired aplastic anemia. The blood sampling took place in patients who had so far received no therapy. V lost 11 bases, J lost 4 bases, and 27 bases lay in between. This CDR3 has 16 amino acids. Germline lookup yields CDR1 ENHRY and CDR2 SYGVKD.

The V and J genes are TRBV10-3 and TRBJ2-7, with D perhaps given as TRBD1 or TRBD2 (5 bases each). The sequence was obtained from a human donor with aplastic anemia. The sample taken for sequencing was sorted CD4+, CD8+, or CD8+CD57+ T cells (not recorded which) from PBMCs. The CDR3 reads CAAGGGVGAQGYEQYF. DNA for the CDR3: TGTGCCGCGGGTGGAGGAGTAGGGGCTCAAGGGTACGAGCAGTACTTC.